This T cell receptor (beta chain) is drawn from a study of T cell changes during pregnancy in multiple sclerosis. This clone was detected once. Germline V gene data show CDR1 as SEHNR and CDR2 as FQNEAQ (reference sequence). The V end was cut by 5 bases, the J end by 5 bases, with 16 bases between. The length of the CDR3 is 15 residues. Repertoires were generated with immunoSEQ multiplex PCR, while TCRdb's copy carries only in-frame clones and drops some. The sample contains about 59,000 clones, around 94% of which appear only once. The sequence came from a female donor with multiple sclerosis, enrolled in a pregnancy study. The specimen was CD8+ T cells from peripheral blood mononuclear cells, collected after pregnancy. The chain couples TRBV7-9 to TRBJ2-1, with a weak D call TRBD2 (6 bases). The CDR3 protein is CASSPGLLRNNEQFF. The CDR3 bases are TGTGCCAGCAGCCCCGGACTACTGAGAAACAATGAGCAGTTCTTC.